This T cell receptor beta chain is from a study of identical twins. MiXCR, run by TCRdb on the 5' RACE reads, gives a single entry per CDR3 protein. The sample lists over 600,000 distinct CDR3 sequences, less than 25% seen once, with over 4% in the top ten. Germline V gene data show CDR1 as DFQATT and CDR2 as SNEGSKA (reference sequence). This CDR3 contains 16 residues. V gave up 0 bases and J gave up 0 bases; unmatched junction bases: 5. Every sampled donor was Caucasian and healthy. This clonotype was detected only a few times. Separately, the same data were catalogued under a study of T cells expressing NK-cell markers. That publication notes: The CD3+CD56-NKG2C+ fraction of several donors was likewise dominated by these clonotypes.

The V gene is TRBV20-1, the J gene TRBJ2-1, with TRBD1 matching over 7 bases. The origin of this receptor is a woman under 30 in good health. Material for sequencing was PBMCs. CDR3 sequence: CSARDPRTGSYNEQFF. The CDR3 bases are TGCAGTGCTAGAGATCCCCGGACAGGCTCCTACAATGAGCAGTTCTTC.